The T cell receptor (beta chain) described here comes from a study of blood T cell repertoires in COVID-19. Study-wide background: PBMCs, B-cell-depleted T cells, or T cells provided the cDNA or gDNA that made up the material.

The participants were between about 18 and 90 years old and came from about two dozen US areas. Resolution of symptoms, clearance, or two negative PCRs was present in recovered Cohort 3 donors. How the authors handled the data: Amplification from reference gene primers served as the basis for estimated nucleated cell counts. The protocol was immunoSEQ multiplex PCR, while the TCRdb copy is restricted to in-frame clones and leaves out a portion. The DNA gave D and trimming, while V, J and clone size come from that table. Here the sample spans about 240,000 clones, around nine tenths being singletons. This clone appeared a single time. The TCR sequence derives from a man aged 40-55 years who had recovered from COVID-19. Specimen: PBMCs or T cells enriched from blood (not recorded which).

CDR3 loop: CASSIARLSGSSVEQYF. The DNA for the CDR3 is TGTGCCAGTAGTATCGCCCGACTTAGCGGGAGTTCTGTCGAGCAGTACTTC. V and J are TRBV19 and TRBJ2-7; 9 bases line up with TRBD2. The trim removed 3 bases at V and 6 bases at J, leaving 15 bases unmatched. The CDR3 spans 17 residues. CDR1 LNHDA and CDR2 SQIVND come from the germline V gene (reference sequence).